This T cell receptor (beta chain) was identified during a study of cytomegalovirus exposure and HLA in healthy donors. The study's findings and limits: Most CMV-associated TCR beta chains appeared HLA-restricted in a later analysis. Reportedly, fewer N-insertions than the roughly 690-donor mean appeared in an Asian-associated ancestry cluster in a later analysis.

PCR employed 60 Vbeta and 13 Jbeta primers. As originally analysed: Roughly 80 million unique TCR beta chains, roughly 11 million of them shared, were counted by a later analysis. Clones were read by immunoSEQ multiplex PCR, and TCRdb kept only the in-frame ones, dropping some. V and J calls and clone size follow that table, whereas D and trimming were derived from the DNA. Here the sample spans more than 110,000 clones, nearly 10% being singletons. Remarks on this clone: Antigen unknown.

The donors were healthy bone marrow donors. Germline V CDR1 and CDR2: SGDLS, YYNGEE. J lost 2 bases, V lost 3 bases, and 5 bases had no gene match. The CDR3 runs 15 residues. Sequencing input: PBMCs. The origin of this receptor is a middle-aged man in good health and CMV-seronegative. This rearrangement joins TRBV9 to TRBJ2-5; 9 bases align to TRBD2. CDR3 protein: CASSEPSGTQETQYF. The CDR3 DNA reads as TGTGCCAGCAGCGAGCCTAGCGGGACTCAAGAGACCCAGTACTTC.